What follows are 16 T cell receptor beta chains derived from one specimen sequenced in a study of response to subunit inactivated influenza vaccine. From the RT-PCR reads, TCRdb called clonotypes with MiXCR, one entry per CDR3 protein. The sample lists 500,000 to 650,000 distinct CDR3 sequences; under 9% were seen once. Sequences were derived from PBMCs from blood, sampled around 25 months after vaccination. The receptors shown here come from a man aged 50-75 years who received an inactivated influenza vaccine.

Worth noting for this clonotype: One end of the junction varies from germline; a read error may be responsible. V and J are TRBV7-2 and TRBJ1-4, with D tentatively TRBD1 (6 bases). CDR1 and CDR2 (germline): SGHTA, FQGNSA. This CDR3 comprises 14 residues. CDR3 DNA: TGTGCCAGCAGCTCTACAGGGTCATGGGACAAACCGTTTTTT. Protein product: CASSSTGSWDKPFF.

The rearrangement links TRBV27 to TRBJ1-6; maybe TRBD1 (6 bases). The CDR3 covers 17 residues. The V and J ends lost 5 bases and 0 bases respectively, with 14 bases between them. Germline CDR1 is MNHEY and CDR2 is SMNVEV (reference sequence). CDR3 sequence reads: CASSPHQGSSYNSPLHF. Written as DNA, the CDR3 is TGTGCCAGCAGTCCACACCAGGGGAGCTCCTATAATTCACCCCTCCACTTT.

In this sample, this clonotype turned up many times. The V call is TRBV11-2, the J call TRBJ2-1; 10 nucleotides line up with TRBD2. The CDR3 loop spans 16 amino acids. Germline CDR1 SGHAT, CDR2 FQNNGV. The trim removed 5 bases at V and 5 bases at J, leaving 9 bases unmatched. CDR3 loop: CASSHVVAGGDNEQFF. The CDR3 DNA sequence: TGTGCCAGCAGCCATGTCGTAGCGGGAGGTGACAATGAGCAGTTCTTC. The complete variable domain, with remaining parts taken from reference TRBV11-2 and TRBJ2-1, reads EAGVAQSPRYKIIEKRQSVAFWCNPISGHATLYWYQQILGQGPKLLIQFQNNGVVDDSQLPKDRFSAERLKGVDSTLKIQPAKLEDSAVYLCASSHVVAGGDNEQFFGPGTRLTVL.

This clonotype came up a few times. The chain combines TRBV7-8 with TRBJ2-7; 7 nucleotides line up with TRBD1. V shed 5 bases, J shed 0 bases, and the junction held 7 bases outside the gene matches. Germline-derived CDR1 and CDR2 are SGHVS and FQNEAQ. The CDR3 has 15 amino acids. The CDR3 DNA is TGTGCCAGCAGCCCCATGGGGACAGTCTCCTACGAGCAGTACTTC. This codes for CASSPMGTVSYEQYF.

In this sample, this clonotype turned up a few times. V is TRBV20-1 and J is TRBJ1-6; 7 bases align to TRBD1. Trimming removed 3 bases from V and 9 bases from J; junction bases left unmatched: 5. The CDR3 extends over 13 amino acids. CDR1 and CDR2 from the germline V gene are DFQATT and SNEGSKA (reference sequence). CDR3 region: CSARGTATSPLHF. Written as DNA, the CDR3 is TGCAGTGCTAGGGGGACAGCCACTTCACCCCTCCACTTT.

This clonotype was picked up a small number of times. DNA of the CDR3: TGCAGCGGGGGCCGGGGGCTCACAGATACGCAGTATTTT. It yields the protein CSGGRGLTDTQYF. V is TRBV20-1 and J is TRBJ2-3; D might be TRBD1 or TRBD2, each matching 6 bases. CDR3 length equals 13 residues. Per the germline V gene, CDR1 is DFQATT and CDR2 is SNEGSKA (reference sequence).

This clonotype was recorded a few times. At one end, the junction sequence differs from germline, possibly due to a read error. This rearrangement joins TRBV7-9 to TRBJ2-5; TRBD1 matches 7 bases. The germline V gene encodes CDR1 SEHNR and CDR2 FQNEAQ (reference sequence). The CDR3 totals 12 residues. Here the CDR3 reads CASSSDRARVCF. In DNA, the CDR3 is TGTGCCAGCAGCTCCGACAGGGCACGGGTGTGTTTC.

The chain uses TRBV6-2 or TRBV6-3 and TRBJ2-7; 7 bases map to TRBD2. CDR1 MNHEY and CDR2 SVGEGT come from the germline V gene. The CDR3 has 13 residues. V was clipped by 6 bases and J by 6 bases; unmatched bases: 8. CDR3 protein: CASRHGLVSEQYF. The CDR3 DNA reads TGTGCCAGCAGGCACGGACTAGTCTCCGAGCAGTACTTC.

The chain combines TRBV4-1 with TRBJ2-3; TRBD2 matches 15 bases. Germline lookup yields CDR1 MGHRA and CDR2 YSYEKL. V dropped 0 bases and J dropped 4; count of bases not matched to a gene: 14. The CDR3 is made up of 21 amino acids. The CDR3: CASSQDGVAGLAGGRADTQYF. The CDR3 region has the DNA TGCGCCAGCAGCCAAGATGGGGTTGCCGGACTAGCGGGGGGGCGGGCAGATACGCAGTATTTT.

The chain uses TRBV20-1 and TRBJ2-1; TRBD2 matches at 11 bases. The CDR3 contains 13 residues. The V segment lost 1 base and the J segment 14 bases; nucleotides outside the gene matches: 7. Germline V gene lookup returns CDR1 DFQATT and CDR2 SNEGSKA (reference sequence). The CDR3 nucleotides are TGCAGTGCTAGAGTTTCTAGCGGGGGGACGGAGTTCTTC. This codes for CSARVSSGGTEFF.

A few counts support this clonotype. This sequence joins TRBV24-1 and TRBJ2-7, with D tentatively TRBD2 (5 bases). The CDR3 is 13 residues long. CDR1 and CDR2 (germline): KGHDR, SFDVKD. The ends were cut back, 5 bases at V and 5 bases at J, with 12 bases in the middle. CDR3 in DNA: TGTGCCACCAGTGCCCCGGGGAAACACGAGCAGTACTTC. Protein sequence: CATSAPGKHEQYF.

This clonotype has a handful of counts. This chain uses TRBV5-1 with TRBJ2-5; D gene ambiguous. CDR1 SGHRS and CDR2 YFSETQ come from the germline V gene. There are 13 residues in the CDR3. Trimming cost V 0 bases and J 4 bases, with 7 bases left between them. The CDR3 DNA is TGCGCCAGCAGCTTGGCTTGGTCAGAGACCCAGTACTTC. This encodes CASSLAWSETQYF.

This chain links TRBV20-1 with TRBJ2-1; perhaps TRBD1 as D (5 bases). This CDR3 is 12 amino acids long. V was shortened by 5 bases and J by 8 bases, with 13 bases between the two germline ends. From germline, CDR1 is DFQATT and CDR2 SNEGSKA (reference sequence). CDR3 coding DNA: TGCAGTGCTGGGGCCACAGGAGATGAGCAGTTCTTC. It codes for CSAGATGDEQFF.

This clonotype came up many times. The chain is built from TRBV29-1 and TRBJ2-2; TRBD2 aligns across 12 bases. There are 15 residues in the CDR3. The germline V gene has CDR1 SQVTM and CDR2 ANQGSEA. The V segment lost 7 bases and the J segment 5 bases; nucleotides outside the gene matches: 8. The CDR3 here is CSGVLAGGWTGELFF. The CDR3 DNA follows: TGCAGCGGGGTCCTAGCGGGAGGGTGGACCGGGGAGCTGTTTTTT.

The rearrangement links TRBV5-6 to TRBJ2-1, with D perhaps TRBD2 (6 bases). Germline CDR1 and CDR2: SGHDT and YYEEEE. This CDR3 is 14 amino acids long. The V and J ends lost 3 bases and 6 bases respectively, with 13 bases between them. The CDR3 protein is CASSSGTLSNEQFF. In DNA, the CDR3 is TGTGCCAGCAGCTCCGGGACTCTAAGCAATGAGCAGTTCTTC.

The chain employs TRBV4-1 and TRBJ2-1; 8 bases align to TRBD2. Unmatched junction bases numbered 6, after V lost 1 base and J lost 4 bases. This CDR3 spans 16 amino acids. Germline CDR1 reads MGHRA; CDR2 reads YSYEKL. The CDR3 reads CASSQASGGLYNEQFF. In nucleotides, the CDR3 is TGCGCCAGCAGCCAAGCGAGCGGGGGACTATACAATGAGCAGTTCTTC.